This entry lists 32 T cell receptor beta chains sequenced from one sample in a study of cytomegalovirus exposure and HLA in healthy donors. 13 Jbeta primers and 60 Vbeta primers were used for the PCR. Produced via immunoSEQ multiplex PCR; TCRdb's table is partial and in-frame only. Among tens of thousands of clones listed, roughly 74% were seen once. Sequenced: PBMCs. The receptors here all came from a man aged 40-55 years in good health and CMV-seropositive.

J is TRBJ1-6 and V is TRBV4-1; no firm D call. The CDR3 is made up of 14 amino acids. V was cut by 1 base and J by 8 bases, with 9 bases left in between. Germline V gene sequence: CDR1 MGHRA, CDR2 YSYEKL. CDR3 in DNA: TGCGCCAGCAGCCAAGTGGTCCGGGATTCACCCCTCCACTTT. Amino acid sequence: CASSQVVRDSPLHF.

Worth noting for this clone: This sample also contains other DNA sequences that code for the same CDR3. This chain connects TRBV5-1 to TRBJ2-3; TRBD1 agrees at 8 bases. The germline gives CDR1 SGHRS, CDR2 YFSETQ. V trimming: 0 bases; J trimming: 0 bases; junction bases outside the gene matches: 3. There are 16 residues in the CDR3. The CDR3 DNA reads TGCGCCAGCAGCTTGGGGTACAGGGGGAGCACAGATACGCAGTATTTT. Amino acids: CASSLGYRGSTDTQYF.

As concerns this clone: Since the CDR3 does not end with the conserved phenylalanine or tryptophan, this likely comes from a read error. The CDR3 sequence is CASSLRGTYEQYL. CDR3 nucleotide sequence: TGTGCCAGCAGTTTAAGGGGTACCTACGAGCAGTACCTC. The chain links TRBV27 to TRBJ2-7, with TRBD1 as a possible D gene (5 bases). CDR1 MNHEY and CDR2 SMNVEV come from the germline V gene (reference sequence). The CDR3 runs to 13 residues. The V end lost 2 bases, the J end lost 2 bases, and 7 bases lay between the germline ends.

This clone was detected a few times. This sequence joins TRBV6-6 and TRBJ2-5, with 7 bases matching TRBD1. Trimming cost V 6 bases and J 1 base; bases outside gene matches: 2. CDR3 length equals 13 residues. Germline V lookup: CDR1 MNHNY, CDR2 SVGAGI (reference sequence). The CDR3 here is CASRWTGQETQYF. In DNA form, the CDR3 reads TGTGCCAGCAGGTGGACAGGCCAAGAGACCCAGTACTTC.

The V gene is TRBV19, the J gene TRBJ1-2; TRBD1 might be the D (6 bases). V shed 6 bases and J shed 4 bases, with 12 bases lying between them. In germline, CDR1 is LNHDA, CDR2 SQIVND (reference sequence). The CDR3 has 13 residues. The CDR3 coding sequence is TGTGCCAGTAGCGATGACAGGTCCTATGGCTACACCTTC. Translating gives CASSDDRSYGYTF.

The chain links TRBV5-1 to TRBJ2-1; TRBD2 aligns across 9 bases. This CDR3 is 18 amino acids long. In germline, CDR1 is SGHRS, CDR2 YFSETQ. J lost 0 bases, V lost 4 bases, and 11 bases had no gene match. CDR3 protein: CASSRGGEAGGSYNEQFF. The CDR3 DNA is TGCGCCAGCAGCCGAGGGGGGGAAGCGGGGGGCTCCTACAATGAGCAGTTCTTC.

The chain employs TRBV2 and TRBJ2-7; 7 nucleotides agree with TRBD1. V was clipped by 5 bases and J by 3 bases; unmatched bases: 1. The CDR3 runs to 12 residues. Germline V lookup: CDR1 SNHLY, CDR2 FYNNEI. The CDR3: CASSTGVYEQYF. The DNA of the CDR3 is TGTGCCAGCAGTACAGGGGTCTACGAGCAGTACTTC.

The CDR3 region has the DNA TGTGCCAGCCGACTGAGAGGGACAGGGAACACTGAAGCTTTCTTT. Protein product: CASRLRGTGNTEAFF. This chain links TRBV7-8 with TRBJ1-1; 8 bases line up with TRBD1. V trimming: 8 bases; J trimming: 1 base; junction bases outside the gene matches: 9. CDR1 and CDR2 from the germline V gene are SGHVS and FQNEAQ. This CDR3 is built from 15 residues.

This clone was detected only a few times. The chain recombines TRBV6-6 with TRBJ2-7; possibly TRBD1 for D (5 bases). The germline V and J ends were trimmed by 7 bases and 3 bases, with 13 bases remaining between them. This CDR3 has 13 residues. Per the germline V gene, CDR1 is MNHNY and CDR2 is SVGAGI (reference sequence). The CDR3 sequence is CASMTLRDYEQYF. The CDR3, as DNA: TGTGCCAGCATGACCCTCAGGGACTACGAGCAGTACTTC.

The rearrangement joins TRBV20-1 to TRBJ2-3; D unclear. Germline lookup yields CDR1 DFQATT and CDR2 SNEGSKA (reference sequence). V lost 3 bases, J lost 6 bases, and 7 bases lay in between. The CDR3 runs to 11 residues. The CDR3 DNA reads as TGCAGTGCTAGGCCCGGGGATACGCAGTATTTT. Protein product: CSARPGDTQYF.

The chain carries TRBV18 and TRBJ1-6; 8 nucleotides agree with TRBD1. Germline loops: CDR1 KGHSH, CDR2 LQKENI. Trimming cost V 3 bases and J 7 bases; bases outside gene matches: 17. The CDR3 spans 19 residues. Written as DNA, the CDR3 is TGTGCCAGCTCACCCCAGTGGGCAGGGGGCTTACCCTCAAATTCACCCCTCCACTTT. This codes for CASSPQWAGGLPSNSPLHF. Full variable domain (outside the CDR3, taken from reference TRBV18 and TRBJ1-6): NAGVMQNPRHLVRRRGQEARLRCSPMKGHSHVYWYRQLPEEGLKFMVYLQKENIIDESGMPKERFSAEFPKEGPSILRIQQVVRGDSAAYFCASSPQWAGGLPSNSPLHFGNGTRLTVT.

This sequence joins TRBV5-4 and TRBJ1-1; 8 bases map to TRBD1. Germline CDR1 reads SGHNT; CDR2 reads YYREEE (reference sequence). The junction had 7 bases not matched to a gene; V was cut back by 2 bases and J by 4 bases. CDR3 length: 15 residues. This CDR3 reads CASSFPGGLGTEAFF. The DNA of the CDR3 is TGTGCCAGCAGCTTCCCAGGGGGCCTCGGCACTGAAGCTTTCTTT.

In regard to this clone: This sample includes further DNA sequences coding for the same CDR3. This chain links TRBV5-1 with TRBJ1-2; tentatively, D is TRBD1 (5 bases). The CDR3 sequence is 13 residues long. Germline V CDR1 and CDR2: SGHRS, YFSETQ. V was trimmed by 2 bases and J by 1 base, leaving 6 bases between them. DNA of the CDR3: TGCGCCAGCAGCTTCGACAGTAACTATGGCTACACCTTC. Translation: CASSFDSNYGYTF.

V and J are TRBV19 and TRBJ1-1; D is possibly TRBD1 (6 bases). Germline assignment: CDR1 LNHDA and CDR2 SQIVND (reference sequence). The CDR3 runs 17 residues. V lost 6 bases to trimming and J lost 0 bases, with 20 bases between them. The CDR3 loop reads CASSRGEDSVMNTEAFF. The CDR3 bases are TGTGCCAGTAGCCGGGGAGAGGACAGCGTTATGAACACTGAAGCTTTCTTT.

This clone was seen a few times. J is TRBJ1-1 and V is TRBV6-6; D is uncertain. V lost 2 bases and J lost 6, with 10 bases in between. This CDR3 spans 13 amino acids. In germline, CDR1 is MNHNY, CDR2 SVGAGI (reference sequence). The CDR3 here is CASSYGSGSEAFF. The CDR3 coding sequence is TGTGCCAGCAGTTACGGTTCTGGCTCTGAAGCTTTCTTT.

The rearrangement links TRBV7-9 to TRBJ1-6; 9 bases are shared with TRBD1. CDR1 and CDR2 from the germline V gene are SEHNR and FQNEAQ (reference sequence). This CDR3 is 15 amino acids long. With V trimmed by 4 bases and J by 8 bases, 6 bases remained unmatched. CDR3 loop: CASSSAQGAHSPLHF. CDR3 bases: TGTGCCAGCAGCTCCGCACAGGGGGCGCATTCACCCCTCCACTTT. Complete variable domain (other parts from reference TRBV7-9 and TRBJ1-6): DTGVSQNPRHKITKRGQNVTFRCDPISEHNRLYWYRQTLGQGPEFLTYFQNEAQLEKSRLLSDRFSAERPKGSFSTLEIQRTEQGDSAMYLCASSSAQGAHSPLHFGNGTRLTVT.

V and J are TRBV9 and TRBJ2-7; TRBD2 matches 11 bases. V gave up 3 bases and J gave up 3 bases; unmatched junction bases: 5. Looked up from germline, CDR1 is SGDLS and CDR2 is YYNGEE. This CDR3 is 15 amino acids long. In nucleotides, the CDR3 is TGTGCCAGCAGCGCCGCCGGGACTAGCGGCTACGAGCAGTACTTC. Translation gives CASSAAGTSGYEQYF.

This clone was seen at least ten times. This chain joins TRBV4-3 and TRBJ2-7, with 9 bases that match TRBD2. Trimming at V came to 0 bases and at J to 7 bases, leaving 10 bases not matched to a gene. This CDR3 is 16 amino acids long. The germline CDR1 and CDR2 sequences are LGHNA and YSLEER. DNA for the CDR3: TGCGCCAGCAGCCAAGATATAGGGGCGGGGGGGACTGAGCAGTACTTC. Translating it yields CASSQDIGAGGTEQYF.

The chain employs TRBV5-1 and TRBJ2-2, with D perhaps TRBD2 (7 bases). The CDR3 totals 18 residues. The germline CDR1 and CDR2 sequences are SGHRS and YFSETQ. V dropped 0 bases and J dropped 4 bases, with 19 bases sitting between them. The CDR3 reads CASSLDRGGGRGTGELFF. CDR3 bases: TGCGCCAGCAGCTTGGACAGAGGGGGGGGGCGTGGCACCGGGGAGCTGTTTTTT. The variable domain in full, completed from reference TRBV5-1 and TRBJ2-2, reads KAGVTQTPRYLIKTRGQQVTLSCSPISGHRSVSWYQQTPGQGLQFLFEYFSETQRNKGNFPGRFSGRQFSNSRSEMNVSTLELGDSALYLCASSLDRGGGRGTGELFFGEGSRLTVL.

This clone was counted only a few times. The chain links TRBV5-6 to TRBJ1-4; 10 nucleotides line up with TRBD1. The V and J ends lost 4 bases and 9 bases, in that order; junction bases with no gene match: 18. Germline V gene lookup returns CDR1 SGHDT and CDR2 YYEEEE. There are 18 residues in the CDR3. The CDR3 coding sequence is TGTGCCAGCAGCCCTCCGGGGGGACAGGGGACAAAGGGGAAAAAACTGTTTTTT. Translated, it gives CASSPPGGQGTKGKKLFF. The variable domain in full, with the rest retrieved from reference TRBV5-6 and TRBJ1-4, is DAGVTQSPTHLIKTRGQQVTLRCSPKSGHDTVSWYQQALGQGPQFIFQYYEEEERQRGNFPDRFSGHQFPNYSSELNVNALLLGDSALYLCASSPPGGQGTKGKKLFFGSGTQLSVL.

This chain connects TRBV27 to TRBJ2-6, with 9 nucleotides matching TRBD1. The germline V gene encodes CDR1 MNHEY and CDR2 SMNVEV (reference sequence). V was clipped by 3 bases and J by 2 bases; unmatched bases: 8. The CDR3 consists of 18 residues. The CDR3 region has the DNA TGTGCCAGCAGTTTTTCTGGGACAGGGCGGCCTGGGGCCAACGTCCTGACTTTC. This codes for CASSFSGTGRPGANVLTF.

The chain employs TRBV11-1 and TRBJ2-1, with TRBD1 as a possible D gene (5 bases). This CDR3 is 14 amino acids long. The germline V and J ends were trimmed by 0 bases and 7 bases, with 10 bases remaining between them. CDR1 is SGHAT, CDR2 FQDESV, per germline (reference sequence). CDR3 nucleotides: TGTGCCAGCAGCTTAGCGTCCAGGGCAAATGAGCAGTTCTTC. This encodes CASSLASRANEQFF.

This clone qualifies as medium-sized. The chain is built from TRBV19 and TRBJ1-1; D is ambiguous. V dropped 4 bases and J dropped 1 base, with 7 bases sitting between them. CDR1 is LNHDA, CDR2 SQIVND, per germline (reference sequence). The CDR3 is 13 amino acids. The CDR3 loop is CASSTSQNTEAFF. DNA of the CDR3: TGTGCCAGTAGTACCTCACAGAACACTGAAGCTTTCTTT. Based on the CDR3 plus reference TRBV19 and TRBJ1-1, the full variable domain is DGGITQSPKYLFRKEGQNVTLSCEQNLNHDAMYWYRQDPGQGLRLIYYSQIVNDFQKGDIAEGYSVSREKKESFPLTVTSAQKNPTAFYLCASSTSQNTEAFFGQGTRLTVV.

V and J are TRBV29-1 and TRBJ1-1, with D possibly TRBD1 on 5 matching bases. V lost 4 bases to trimming and J lost 0 bases, with 15 bases between them. CDR3 length: 15 residues. Germline lookup yields CDR1 SQVTM and CDR2 ANQGSEA. Here the CDR3 DNA reads TGCAGCGTTGCCCCCCGCGGGGGTATGAACACTGAAGCTTTCTTT. Protein product: CSVAPRGGMNTEAFF.

The CDR3 DNA reads as TGTGCCAGTAGTTACCGGGGAGTAAACTATGGCTACACCTTC. Translation: CASSYRGVNYGYTF. V is TRBV19 and J is TRBJ1-2; D is ambiguous. The CDR3 extends over 14 amino acids. V was cut by 5 bases and J by 2 bases, with 12 bases left in between. The germline CDR1 and CDR2 sequences are LNHDA and SQIVND (reference sequence).

J is TRBJ2-7 and V is TRBV5-1; the D gene is possibly TRBD2 (5 bases). This CDR3 region has 13 residues. Germline assignment: CDR1 SGHRS and CDR2 YFSETQ. V was pared by 4 bases and J by 0 bases, with 8 bases between. Written as DNA, the CDR3 is TGCGCCAGCAGCGAGGGCTTCTCCTACGAGCAGTACTTC. This encodes CASSEGFSYEQYF.

This rearrangement joins TRBV6-5 to TRBJ2-7, with 7 bases matching TRBD2. The CDR3 covers 15 residues. V lost 2 bases and J lost 0; bases outside the gene matches: 4. Germline V lookup: CDR1 MNHEY, CDR2 SVGAGI. CDR3 sequence reads: CASSYRGGSSYEQYF. As DNA, the CDR3 is TGTGCCAGCAGTTACAGGGGAGGGAGCTCCTACGAGCAGTACTTC.

This clone was detected only a few times. J is TRBJ1-1 and V is TRBV30; unclear D gene. Germline V gives CDR1 GTSNPN, CDR2 SVGIG (reference sequence). Trimming pared 3 bases from V and 0 bases from J, leaving 11 bases between. This CDR3 spans 14 amino acids. The CDR3: CAWSTTVLNTEAFF. In nucleotides, the CDR3 is TGTGCCTGGAGCACCACGGTCCTGAACACTGAAGCTTTCTTT.

On this clone itself: An end of the junction differs from the germline gene, which may be a read error. CDR3 DNA: TGTGCCAGCAGCCTAACAGGGGCCGCCTACAATGAGCAGTTCTTC. It translates to CASSLTGAAYNEQFF. J is TRBJ2-1 and V is TRBV7-3; 7 nucleotides line up with TRBD1. The CDR3 runs 15 residues. Germline V gene data show CDR1 as SGHTA and CDR2 as FQGTGA.

The chain carries TRBV18 and TRBJ1-4, with D maybe TRBD1 (5 bases). V lost 4 bases to trimming and J lost 0 bases, with 12 bases between them. Per the germline V gene, CDR1 is KGHSH and CDR2 is LQKENI. This CDR3 comprises 16 residues. This CDR3 is CASSRGDPATNEKLFF. CDR3 DNA sequence: TGTGCCAGCTCACGGGGGGACCCAGCAACTAATGAAAAACTGTTTTTT.

The chain is built from TRBV5-1 and TRBJ1-1; D is undetermined. This CDR3 is 14 amino acids long. V gave up 0 bases and J gave up 2 bases, with 8 bases separating them. The germline CDR1 and CDR2 sequences are SGHRS and YFSETQ. Here the CDR3 DNA reads TGCGCCAGCAGCTTGGTTGTTCAAAACACTGAAGCTTTCTTT. Translated, it gives CASSLVVQNTEAFF.

V and J are TRBV7-8 and TRBJ1-2, with D unresolved. In germline, CDR1 is SGHVS, CDR2 FQNEAQ. Trimming removed 1 base from V and 0 bases from J, with 6 bases in between. This CDR3 is 14 amino acids long. CDR3 DNA sequence: TGTGCCAGCAGCTTAGGGTCGGCTAACTATGGCTACACCTTC. This codes for CASSLGSANYGYTF.